These 25 T cell receptor beta chains share one sample of origin, sequenced in a study of T cell responses to AZD1222 COVID-19 vaccine. The assay was immunoSEQ multiplex PCR, and TCRdb's table has in-frame clones only and misses some. The repertoire holds tens of thousands of clones, with around 90% as singletons. Source: peripheral blood, taken 28 days after the second AZD1222 dose. These receptors all stem from an adult who received the AZD1222 COVID-19 vaccine.

DNA for the CDR3: TGTGCCAGCAGCCAGGGGTACACTAATGAAAAACTGTTTTTT. It is translated as CASSQGYTNEKLFF. The chain carries TRBV27 and TRBJ1-4; D is possibly TRBD1 (6 bases). The CDR3 length is 14 residues. V lost 6 bases and J 2 bases, leaving 10 bases between the germline ends. CDR1 MNHEY and CDR2 SMNVEV come from the germline V gene (reference sequence).

The chain has TRBV19 and TRBJ2-5, with D uncertain. Trimming took 2 bases from V and 3 from J, leaving 1 base between them. Germline lookup yields CDR1 LNHDA and CDR2 SQIVND (reference sequence). The CDR3 contains 11 residues. The chain's CDR3 is CASSIKETQYF. The CDR3 DNA follows: TGTGCCAGTAGTATAAAAGAGACCCAGTACTTC.

The rearrangement uses TRBV5-4 and TRBJ2-7; either TRBD1 or TRBD2 may supply D (5 bases each). CDR3 length: 14 residues. Germline V gene lookup returns CDR1 SGHNT and CDR2 YYREEE (reference sequence). V lost 4 bases and J 3 bases, leaving 14 bases between the germline ends. The CDR3 nucleotides read TGTGCCAGCAGCGTACCGGGGCTGAACTACGAGCAGTACTTC. It specifies CASSVPGLNYEQYF.

The rearrangement joins TRBV19 to TRBJ2-5; TRBD1 aligns across 9 bases. The CDR3 runs to 16 residues. Per the germline V gene, CDR1 is LNHDA and CDR2 is SQIVND (reference sequence). The ends lost 5 bases at V and 1 base at J; junction bases unmatched: 8. CDR3 nucleotide sequence: TGTGCCAGTAGTCCCCGAAGGACAGGGGCCCAAGAGACCCAGTACTTC. This sequence encodes CASSPRRTGAQETQYF.

The chain joins TRBV19 to TRBJ1-5, with 9 bases matching TRBD1. Trimming cost V 5 bases and J 2 bases; bases outside gene matches: 13. The CDR3 totals 18 residues. Per the germline V gene, CDR1 is LNHDA and CDR2 is SQIVND (reference sequence). CDR3 protein: CASSPRTGARLGNQPQHF. The DNA for the CDR3 is TGTGCCAGTAGTCCGCGGACAGGGGCCCGATTGGGCAATCAGCCCCAGCATTTT.

The chain uses TRBV5-1 and TRBJ1-5; no reliable D call. V lost 4 bases, J lost 0 bases, and 8 bases lay in between. CDR1 is SGHRS, CDR2 YFSETQ, per germline. The CDR3 is made up of 14 amino acids. CDR3 residues: CASSLDGSNQPQHF. CDR3 nucleotide sequence: TGCGCCAGCAGCCTAGACGGTAGCAATCAGCCCCAGCATTTT. Supplemented by reference TRBV5-1 and TRBJ1-5, the full variable domain reads KAGVTQTPRYLIKTRGQQVTLSCSPISGHRSVSWYQQTPGQGLQFLFEYFSETQRNKGNFPGRFSGRQFSNSRSEMNVSTLELGDSALYLCASSLDGSNQPQHFGDGTRLSIL.

The chain joins TRBV7-9 to TRBJ1-1; D not resolved. V was pared by 4 bases and J by 1 base, with 4 bases between. The CDR3 covers 12 residues. Germline CDR1 and CDR2: SEHNR and FQNEAQ (reference sequence). CDR3 sequence reads: CASSSRNTEAFF. The CDR3, as DNA: TGTGCCAGCAGCTCCCGGAACACTGAAGCTTTCTTT.

The V gene is TRBV19, the J gene TRBJ1-3; 7 nucleotides align to TRBD1. This CDR3 spans 15 amino acids. The V and J ends lost 6 bases and 4 bases, in that order; junction bases with no gene match: 9. Germline assignment: CDR1 LNHDA and CDR2 SQIVND (reference sequence). As DNA, the CDR3 is TGTGCCAGTAGGGACAACAGGGGCAACGGAAACACCATATATTTT. This gives the protein CASRDNRGNGNTIYF.

The chain joins TRBV19 to TRBJ2-7; maybe TRBD1 (5 bases). The V and J ends lost 3 bases and 1 base respectively, with 10 bases between them. The CDR3 has 14 amino acids. Germline CDR1 is LNHDA and CDR2 is SQIVND (reference sequence). CDR3: CASSIRDSSYEQYF. CDR3 DNA: TGTGCCAGTAGTATTCGAGACAGTTCCTACGAGCAGTACTTC.

CDR3 residues: CASFRTGPGRQGNRTGNTIYF. In nucleotides, the CDR3 is TGTGCCAGTTTTAGGACGGGACCAGGCCGACAAGGGAATAGGACTGGAAACACCATATATTTT. The chain couples TRBV21-1 to TRBJ1-3. TRBV21-1 corresponds to a pseudogene. The CDR3 has 21 amino acids.

This clone occurred once. CDR3 sequence: CASSLEASGSIGELFF. Written as DNA, the CDR3 is TGTGCCAGCAGCTTAGAGGCTAGCGGGAGTATAGGGGAGCTGTTTTTT. The chain links TRBV11-2 to TRBJ2-2, with 10 bases lining up with TRBD2. With 0 bases clipped from V and 8 bases from J, the junction kept 6 bases outside the gene matches. CDR3 length: 16 amino acids. The germline CDR1 and CDR2 sequences are SGHAT and FQNNGV.

The rearrangement links TRBV6-5 to TRBJ1-2, with D unresolved. V lost 7 bases, J lost 7 bases, and 10 bases lay in between. CDR3 length: 11 residues. CDR1 and CDR2 (germline): MNHEY, SVGAGI. The CDR3 is CASTREFGYTF. The CDR3 nucleotides are TGTGCCAGCACCAGAGAATTTGGCTACACCTTC.

The chain couples TRBV11-1 to TRBJ2-7; 7 nucleotides line up with TRBD1. Germline CDR1 reads SGHAT; CDR2 reads FQDESV (reference sequence). The CDR3 loop spans 14 amino acids. J lost 4 bases, V lost 1 base, and 4 bases had no gene match. The CDR3 loop is CASSLETGKYEQYF. The CDR3 nucleotides are TGTGCCAGCAGCTTAGAGACAGGGAAATACGAGCAGTACTTC.

The chain is built from TRBV5-1 and TRBJ1-4; maybe TRBD1 (6 bases). The V and J ends lost 4 bases and 0 bases respectively, with 13 bases between them. Germline CDR1 SGHRS, CDR2 YFSETQ. The CDR3 covers 16 residues. The CDR3 nucleotides are TGCGCCAGCAGCCCCGTAGGGGGGTCAACTAATGAAAAACTGTTTTTT. Translating gives CASSPVGGSTNEKLFF.

This clone is medium-sized. The chain joins TRBV6-5 to TRBJ1-1; D not resolved. V was cut by 5 bases and J by 5 bases, with 18 bases left in between. The CDR3 has 15 amino acids. Looked up from germline, CDR1 is MNHEY and CDR2 is SVGAGI. The CDR3 DNA follows: TGTGCCAGCAGTCCTATGTCCCTATCGGGGACTGAAGCTTTCTTT. It codes for CASSPMSLSGTEAFF.

The chain recombines TRBV6-5 with TRBJ2-2; TRBD2 aligns across 9 bases. Germline assignment: CDR1 MNHEY and CDR2 SVGAGI. J was trimmed by 2 bases and V by 4 bases; bases with no gene match: 5. The CDR3 runs to 16 residues. In DNA form, the CDR3 reads TGTGCCAGCAGTTTACTAGCGGGTTTCAACACCGGGGAGCTGTTTTTT. It yields the protein CASSLLAGFNTGELFF.

The chain is built from TRBV3-1 (or the pseudogene TRBV3-2) and TRBJ2-2; D may correspond to TRBD1 or TRBD2 (7 bases each). V was trimmed by 2 bases and J by 3 bases, leaving 13 bases between them. Looked up from germline, CDR1 is LGHDT and CDR2 is YNNKEL (reference sequence). The length of the CDR3 is 16 residues. CDR3 region: CASSQKTGRDTGELFF. CDR3 nucleotides: TGTGCCAGCAGCCAAAAGACAGGGAGGGACACCGGGGAGCTGTTTTTT.

The V call is TRBV19, the J call TRBJ2-1, with no clear D. CDR3 length: 12 amino acids. V was cut by 3 bases and J by 7 bases, with 7 bases left in between. Germline assignment: CDR1 LNHDA and CDR2 SQIVND (reference sequence). The CDR3 loop reads CASSIEWNEQFF. DNA for the CDR3: TGTGCCAGTAGTATCGAATGGAATGAGCAGTTCTTC.

The chain carries TRBV18 and TRBJ2-1, with D perhaps matching TRBD2 (7 bases). The germline gives CDR1 KGHSH, CDR2 LQKENI. The CDR3 covers 15 residues. Trimming pared 3 bases from V and 6 bases from J, leaving 15 bases between. The CDR3 coding sequence is TGTGCCAGCTCACCTACCAGGGGAGGGTCCAATGAGCAGTTCTTC. Translation: CASSPTRGGSNEQFF.

This chain joins TRBV19 and TRBJ2-1; possibly TRBD2 for D (6 bases). The CDR3 covers 15 residues. From germline, CDR1 is LNHDA and CDR2 SQIVND (reference sequence). V gave up 4 bases and J gave up 8 bases, with 18 bases separating them. The CDR3 region is CASSSPGTFNYEQFF. The CDR3 region has the DNA TGTGCCAGTAGTAGTCCGGGGACTTTTAATTATGAGCAGTTCTTC.

V and J are TRBV7-2 and TRBJ2-7, with a possible D match to TRBD1 (5 bases). Trimming pared 0 bases from V and 2 bases from J, leaving 17 bases between. The CDR3 spans 17 residues. The germline gives CDR1 SGHTA, CDR2 FQGNSA. CDR3 sequence: CASSLALEAGSTYEQYF. CDR3 in DNA: TGTGCCAGCAGCTTAGCGCTTGAGGCAGGGTCAACCTACGAGCAGTACTTC.

This chain connects TRBV3-1 (or the pseudogene TRBV3-2) to TRBJ1-1; D is uncertain. CDR3 length: 16 amino acids. Trimming removed 2 bases from V and 2 bases from J, with 15 bases in between. Germline CDR1 LGHDT, CDR2 YNNKEL (reference sequence). In nucleotides, the CDR3 is TGTGCCAGCAGCCAATCATACCTCAGATCCAACACTGAAGCTTTCTTT. This codes for CASSQSYLRSNTEAFF.

The rearrangement uses TRBV20-1 and TRBJ2-7; D is undetermined. Trimming took off 3 bases at V and 1 base at J, with 4 bases between the two ends. The CDR3 is made up of 11 amino acids. Germline V gene data show CDR1 as DFQATT and CDR2 as SNEGSKA (reference sequence). This chain's CDR3 is CSASPSYEQYF. The CDR3 DNA reads TGCAGTGCTAGCCCTTCCTACGAGCAGTACTTC.

The genes are TRBV3-1 (or the pseudogene TRBV3-2) and TRBJ1-1; 10 nucleotides line up with TRBD1. Germline values: CDR1 LGHDT, CDR2 YNNKEL (reference sequence). The CDR3 is 14 residues long. Germline trimming cut 6 bases from V and 5 bases from J; bases unmatched to any gene: 6. The CDR3 is CASSPADRGTEAFF. In DNA form, the CDR3 reads TGTGCCAGCAGTCCTGCGGACAGGGGGACTGAAGCTTTCTTT.

The chain employs TRBV11-2 and TRBJ1-1, with a possible D match to TRBD1 (5 bases). Trimming left V 1 base short and J 4 bases short, with 10 bases between. This CDR3 region has 14 residues. The germline CDR1 and CDR2 sequences are SGHAT and FQNNGV. The CDR3 spells CASSLALRGTEAFF. In DNA form, the CDR3 reads TGTGCCAGCAGCTTAGCATTGAGGGGCACTGAAGCTTTCTTT.